This T cell receptor (beta chain) appears in the sequencing data of a study of CD8 T cells in ankylosing spondylitis. This clonotype was counted ten times or more. Trimming stripped 1 base from V and 1 base from J, with 8 bases between. Germline values: CDR1 LGHNA, CDR2 YSLEER. This CDR3 comprises 14 residues. TCRdb ran MiXCR on the 5' RACE reads and lists one entry per CDR3 protein. The data contain 150,000 to 200,000 distinct CDR3 sequences, about 20% of them singletons. The source material was blood, either unsorted or a sorted T cell fraction (not recorded which). The rearrangement links TRBV4-3 to TRBJ2-7; D ambiguous. The TCR comes from a male donor aged 5-30 years with ankylosing spondylitis or in good health (not recorded which). CDR3 sequence reads: CASSQGVGSYEQYF. In DNA, the CDR3 is TGCGCCAGCAGCCAAGGGGTCGGATCCTACGAGCAGTACTTC.